This entry concerns a single TCR beta chain. What it binds is unknown. The germline CDR1 and CDR2 sequences are SEHNR and FQNEAQ (reference sequence). The ends were cut back, 5 bases at V and 2 bases at J, with 15 bases in the middle. The CDR3 runs to 15 residues. The record originates from a study of cytomegalovirus exposure and HLA in healthy donors. Only in-frame clones appear in the TCRdb table, and some are missing; sequencing was by immunoSEQ multiplex PCR. The table has 170,000 or so clones, about four fifths seen once. Whole-study results and caveats: Reportedly, cytomegalovirus status was diagnosed with high sensitivity and specificity. The authors listed 150 to 200 TCR beta chains as cytomegalovirus-associated.

The source material was PBMCs. V gene TRBV7-9 combines with J gene TRBJ1-1; possibly TRBD1 for D (5 bases). The TCR originated in a woman aged 18-29 years in good health and CMV-seropositive. The CDR3 reads CASSQDRLINTEAFF. In nucleotides, the CDR3 is TGTGCCAGCAGCCAAGACAGACTGATTAACACTGAAGCTTTCTTT.